The following is a TCR beta chain sequence with its context. Clones were read by immunoSEQ multiplex PCR, and TCRdb kept only the in-frame ones, dropping some. The table records roughly 17,000 clones, around 75% of them present only once. The record originates from a study of sequential checkpoint blockade in melanoma. The junction had 4 bases not matched to a gene; V was cut back by 0 bases and J by 0 bases. Germline lookup yields CDR1 SGHDT and CDR2 YYEEEE. This CDR3 contains 16 residues. Documented treatment: randomized to nivolumab then ipilimumab (arm A) or the reverse (arm B). The sequences come from CD8+ T cells sorted from blood (inferred from file names), collected from a patient given nivolumab and ipilimumab in sequence. The sequence was collected from a human donor with melanoma. The chain carries TRBV5-6 and TRBJ2-3; 7 positions match TRBD2. CDR3 DNA: TGTGCCAGCAGCTTGGGAGCGGGGCCTAGCACAGATACGCAGTATTTT. Translated: CASSLGAGPSTDTQYF.